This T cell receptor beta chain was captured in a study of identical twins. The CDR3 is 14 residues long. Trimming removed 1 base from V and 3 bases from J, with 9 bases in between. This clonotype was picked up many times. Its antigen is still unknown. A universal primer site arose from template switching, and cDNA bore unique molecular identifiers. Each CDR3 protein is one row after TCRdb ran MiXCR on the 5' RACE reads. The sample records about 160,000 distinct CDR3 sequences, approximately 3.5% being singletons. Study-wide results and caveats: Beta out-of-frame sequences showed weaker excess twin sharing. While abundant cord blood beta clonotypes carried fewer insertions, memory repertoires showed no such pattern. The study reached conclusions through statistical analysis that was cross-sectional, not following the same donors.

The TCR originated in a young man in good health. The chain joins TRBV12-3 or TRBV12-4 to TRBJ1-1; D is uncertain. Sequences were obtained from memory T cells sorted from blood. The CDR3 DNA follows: TGTGCCAGCAGTTTAGGGTACGGGGACACTGAAGCTTTCTTT. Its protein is CASSLGYGDTEAFF.